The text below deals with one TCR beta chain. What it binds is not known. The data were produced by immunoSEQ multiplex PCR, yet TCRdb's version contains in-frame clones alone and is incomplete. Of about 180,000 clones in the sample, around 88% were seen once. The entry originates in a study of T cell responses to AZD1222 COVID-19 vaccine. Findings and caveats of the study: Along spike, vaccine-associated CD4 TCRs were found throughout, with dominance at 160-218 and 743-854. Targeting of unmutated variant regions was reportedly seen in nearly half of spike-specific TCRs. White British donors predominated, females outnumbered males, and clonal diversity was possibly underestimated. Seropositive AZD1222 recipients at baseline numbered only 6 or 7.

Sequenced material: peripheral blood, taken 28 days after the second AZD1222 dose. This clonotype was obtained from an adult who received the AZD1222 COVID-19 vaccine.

CDR3 coding DNA: TGTGCCAGCACTTCCGACGGAGCGGGGAGGTCCTACGAGCAGTACTTC. Protein product: CASTSDGAGRSYEQYF. V and J are TRBV28 and TRBJ2-7; 7 bases map to TRBD2. V lost 7 bases, J lost 1 base, and 13 bases stayed unmatched. Germline V gene data show CDR1 as MDHEN and CDR2 as SYDVKM. The CDR3 length is 16 residues.